The T cell receptor beta chain described here comes from a study of glioma-infiltrating T cells after dendritic cell vaccination. The wider study: At biweekly intervals, patients got three intradermal dendritic cell vaccine injections.

V lost 7 bases and J lost 8; bases outside the gene matches: 19. Germline lookup yields CDR1 MRHNA and CDR2 SNTAGT. The CDR3 sequence is 16 residues long. This clone occurred once. Up to about 2 ug genomic DNA was used for TCRB CDR3 amplification. The primer mix had 60 V beta and 13 J beta primers. Clones were sequenced by immunoSEQ multiplex PCR, and TCRdb holds only the in-frame ones, with some missing. The sample carries 85,000 or so clones, about 85% recorded once. Described time point: after dendritic cell vaccination, including at tumor progression/relapse. Sequences were derived from blood, sampled after dendritic cell vaccination. The chain combines TRBV6-4 with TRBJ1-2, with 7 bases matching TRBD1. The receptor was derived from a human donor with glioblastoma. The CDR3 here is CASTVDRAPPHKGYTF. The CDR3 region has the DNA TGTGCCAGCACCGTAGACAGGGCCCCCCCCCATAAAGGCTACACCTTC.